This T cell receptor beta chain was sequenced during a study of PD-1 blockade in classical Hodgkin lymphoma. This CDR3 comprises 11 residues. Trimming pared 5 bases from V and 6 bases from J, leaving 11 bases between. The V gene's germline CDR1 is GTSNPN and CDR2 SVGIG (reference sequence). Relapse was seen in all patients after autologous stem cell transplantation, and brentuximab vedotin exposure was variable. Whole-study results and caveats: Newly diagnosed patients had diversity similar to the baseline diversity of complete responders. What drove the repertoire differences, possibly disease activity or prior therapy, has not been defined.

Assay used: immunoSEQ multiplex PCR; TCRdb lists only in-frame clones, some missing. The sample has roughly 140,000 clones, about 78% seen once. As regards this clone: The antigen is unknown.

The chain uses TRBV30 and TRBJ2-7; weak D call: TRBD2 (5 bases). The sequence derives from a human donor with classical Hodgkin lymphoma. The sample in question was peripheral blood mononuclear cells (PBMCs), obtained before the second cycle of nivolumab. The CDR3 DNA sequence: TGTGCCTGGGGGCCCCGGGGCGAGCAGTACTTC. It is translated as CAWGPRGEQYF.